The source of this T cell receptor beta chain is a study of blood T cells in healthy people across ages. PCR was performed a second time for about 7 to 12 cycles using a sample-barcoded 5' primer and a J-beta primer mix. TCRdb redid the calling of the 5' RACE reads with MiXCR, one entry per CDR3 protein. The sample lists 1.5 million to 2 million distinct CDR3 sequences, about 49% occurring once. The CDR3 extends over 13 amino acids. CDR1 and CDR2 from the germline V gene are SNHLY and FYNNEI. Between the trimmed V and J ends, which lost 5 bases and 6 bases, there was a span of 13 bases. Sequenced material: blood. The source is a woman aged 35 to 49 in good health. The chain links TRBV2 to TRBJ1-2; D remains ambiguous. The CDR3 DNA reads TGTGCCAGCAGTCCAGGCCTACCAAATGGCTACACCTTC. It encodes CASSPGLPNGYTF.